The sequence of this T cell receptor beta chain was determined in a study of T cell responses to AZD1222 COVID-19 vaccine. Assay used: immunoSEQ multiplex PCR; TCRdb lists only in-frame clones, some missing. The sample records 110,000 to 150,000 clones, around 92% being singletons. Points from the study as a whole: Only five or six AZD1222 recipients tested seropositive at baseline. The study reported that nearly half of spike-specific TCRs target unmutated variant regions. Donors were chiefly white British, with a greater number of females, and clonal diversity was perhaps underestimated. Once two AZD1222 doses were given, Spike-specific TCR breadth and depth went up.

With 2 bases clipped from V and 3 bases from J, the junction kept 6 bases outside the gene matches. Germline assignment: CDR1 MNHEY and CDR2 SVGEGT. This CDR3 region has 15 residues. Comment on this clone: The antigen remains unidentified.

This receptor was obtained from an adult in good health. The chain is built from TRBV6-2 or TRBV6-3 and TRBJ2-7; 8 bases are a match to TRBD1. The specimen was peripheral blood, collected on day 0 of AZD1222 vaccination. The DNA for the CDR3 is TGTGCCAGCAGTTACGAGGAGGGGACAGGCTACGAGCAGTACTTC. This encodes CASSYEEGTGYEQYF.